The entry below gives a single TCR beta chain sequence along with its context. Only in-frame clones appear in the TCRdb table, and some are missing; sequencing was by immunoSEQ multiplex PCR. The repertoire includes approximately 2.5 million clones, over 85% of them detected once, and roughly 0.36% sits in the top ten. Germline lookup yields CDR1 SGHNT and CDR2 YYREEE (reference sequence). This CDR3 comprises 15 residues. V lost 5 bases, J lost 0 bases, and 4 bases stayed unmatched. This entry belongs to a study of shared clonotypes between healthy human individuals. At the level of the study: Aged between 18 and 49, the donors were two women and a few men.

Sequenced: naive CD4+ T cells from PBMCs. Subset described: CD45RA+ positively selected. The J gene is TRBJ2-3, the V gene TRBV5-4, with 9 bases lining up with TRBD2. This TCR derives from a man between 18 and 35 years old in good health. Some clones in this sample may be carry-over from other donors' samples. This CDR3 reads CASRGGRGSTDTQYF. CDR3 nucleotides: TGTGCCAGCAGGGGCGGGAGGGGTAGCACAGATACGCAGTATTTT.